The 27 T cell receptor beta chains below come from one sample, sequenced in a study of tumor-infiltrating lymphocytes in primary liver carcinoma. Germline DNA was also extracted, with blood RNA taken from unsorted whole blood. TCR beta cDNA was prepared out of about 510 ng total RNA by means of a constant-region primer. Each TCR beta library was derived from three nested multiplex PCR rounds that employed slightly modified ARM-PCR. A C-beta reverse primer and TRBV1-TRBV30 forward primers served in each of the first two PCR rounds, at 10 cycles apiece. TCRdb reanalysed the multiplex PCR reads using MiXCR and keeps one entry per CDR3 protein. The table shows approximately 330,000 distinct CDR3 sequences, with approximately 65% occurring only once. The sample comprised peripheral blood. All receptors derive from a man aged 35 to 55 with primary liver carcinoma and hepatitis B virus infection.

This clonotype came up many times. V is TRBV6-1 and J is TRBJ2-5; D may be TRBD2 (5 bases). The CDR3 covers 15 residues. Per the germline V gene, CDR1 is MNHNS and CDR2 is SASEGT. Trimming took off 6 bases at V and 2 bases at J, with 16 bases between the two ends. The CDR3 DNA reads TGTGCCAGCAGCGCCTCTACGGCGGGTCAAGAGACCCAGTACTTC. Translated: CASSASTAGQETQYF.

On this clonotype itself: One end of the junction varies from germline; a read error may be responsible. The V and J genes are TRBV5-4 and TRBJ2-1; D possibly corresponds to TRBD2 (5 bases). Per germline, CDR1 SGHNT and CDR2 YYREEE (reference sequence). The CDR3 contains 15 residues. The DNA of the CDR3 is TGTGCCAGCAGCTTAGGAGGTCCCGTCTACAATGAGCGGTTCTTC. It translates to CASSLGGPVYNERFF.

A note on this clonotype: The CDR3 carries no conserved terminal phenylalanine or tryptophan, so it likely arises from a read error. The J gene is TRBJ2-5, the V gene TRBV4-1; 9 bases agree with TRBD2. The CDR3 is 17 amino acids. Germline CDR1 and CDR2: MGHRA and YSYEKL. The CDR3 DNA sequence: TGCGTCAGCAGCCAAGACCAATTAGCGGGAGTGCCAGAGACCCAGTACCTC. Translated, it gives CVSSQDQLAGVPETQYL.

This clonotype occurred a few times. The chain couples TRBV5-4 to TRBJ2-1; TRBD2 matches at 15 bases. Germline CDR1 and CDR2: SGHNT and YYREEE (reference sequence). The CDR3 contains 17 residues. V lost 4 bases and J lost 7; bases outside the gene matches: 9. DNA of the CDR3: TGTGCCAGCAGCCCAGGACTAGCGGGAGGGCCGGTTAATGAGCAGTTCTTC. Translating gives CASSPGLAGGPVNEQFF.

Judged by abundance, this clonotype is medium-sized. The chain uses TRBV6-2 or TRBV6-3 and TRBJ2-2; D gene ambiguous. The V end lost 0 bases, the J end lost 6 bases, and 8 bases lay between the germline ends. Germline CDR1 is MNHEY and CDR2 is SVGEGT. This CDR3 has 14 residues. As DNA, the CDR3 is TGTGCCAGCAGTTACTCGGGGTCCCCCGGGGAGCTGTTTTTT. Protein: CASSYSGSPGELFF.

In this sample, this clonotype turned up many times. The V gene is TRBV11-2, the J gene TRBJ2-1, with D perhaps TRBD2 (5 bases). The CDR3 sequence is 15 residues long. The V gene lost 5 bases and the J gene lost 0 bases, with 11 bases spanning the gap. Germline loops: CDR1 SGHAT, CDR2 FQNNGV. CDR3 region: CASSAELGSYNEQFF. DNA of the CDR3: TGTGCCAGCAGCGCAGAACTAGGCTCCTACAATGAGCAGTTCTTC.

V and J are TRBV7-9 and TRBJ2-5; no definite D call. The CDR3 consists of 13 residues. Trimming pared 11 bases from V and 7 bases from J, leaving 20 bases between. The germline V gene encodes CDR1 SEHNR and CDR2 FQNEAQ (reference sequence). CDR3 sequence (DNA): TGTGCCGGCAATTCCGTGGTGGAAGGGACCCAGTACTTC. Protein product: CAGNSVVEGTQYF.

This clonotype has a handful of counts. CDR3 sequence: CSVEGLDRVGTGELFF. CDR3 sequence (DNA): TGCAGCGTTGAAGGGTTGGACAGGGTGGGCACCGGGGAGCTGTTTTTT. The chain employs TRBV29-1 and TRBJ2-2, with 8 bases matching TRBD1. The V gene end was trimmed by 1 base and the J gene end by 4 bases; junction bases not matched to a gene: 8. Germline V gives CDR1 SQVTM, CDR2 ANQGSEA. The CDR3 loop spans 16 amino acids.

This clonotype was detected ten times or more. The rearrangement uses TRBV29-1 and TRBJ2-7; tentatively, D is TRBD2 (6 bases). The CDR3 is 13 amino acids. V gave up 4 bases and J gave up 0 bases, with 10 bases separating them. Germline CDR1 SQVTM, CDR2 ANQGSEA. The CDR3: CSVAGGRSYEQYF. The CDR3 DNA follows: TGCAGCGTTGCCGGGGGTCGCTCCTACGAGCAGTACTTC.

This sequence joins TRBV11-2 and TRBJ2-7; D is possibly TRBD2 (6 bases). Per the germline V gene, CDR1 is SGHAT and CDR2 is FQNNGV. CDR3 length equals 16 residues. Trimming stripped 8 bases from V and 3 bases from J, with 23 bases between. The CDR3 region is CASRSYWETRSYEQYF. The CDR3 DNA sequence: TGTGCCAGCCGCTCGTATTGGGAGACTAGAAGCTACGAGCAGTACTTC. Full variable domain (missing parts from reference TRBV11-2 and TRBJ2-7): EAGVAQSPRYKIIEKRQSVAFWCNPISGHATLYWYQQILGQGPKLLIQFQNNGVVDDSQLPKDRFSAERLKGVDSTLKIQPAKLEDSAVYLCASRSYWETRSYEQYFGPGTRLTVT.

Turning to this clonotype: The missing conserved phenylalanine or tryptophan at the end of this CDR3 makes a read error likely. V and J are TRBV11-2 and TRBJ1-6; 7 positions agree with TRBD1. The CDR3 covers 15 residues. Germline loops: CDR1 SGHAT, CDR2 FQNNGV. The CDR3, as DNA: TGTGCCAACAGCTTAGTTGGAGGGGGCTATTCACCCCTCCACTTA. Protein: CANSLVGGGYSPLHL.

A word on this clonotype: At one boundary the junction diverges from the germline segment, which might be a read error. The chain links TRBV29-1 to TRBJ2-3; D possibly corresponds to TRBD1 (5 bases). The germline gives CDR1 SQVTM, CDR2 ANQGSEA. CDR3 length: 14 amino acids. The CDR3 reads CSVNQGASTDTHYF. CDR3 in DNA: TGCAGCGTTAATCAAGGGGCCAGCACAGATACGCATTATTTT.

This sequence joins TRBV11-2 and TRBJ2-1, with TRBD1 as a possible D gene (5 bases). In germline, CDR1 is SGHAT, CDR2 FQNNGV. CDR3 length: 13 residues. Trimming shortened V by 1 base and J by 15 bases, and 16 bases separated the two germline ends. The CDR3 DNA sequence: TGTGCCAGCAGCTTAGGACAGAGGTCTGATTCGTTCTTC. Translated, it gives CASSLGQRSDSFF.

The chain employs TRBV6-1 and TRBJ1-2; D gene unclear. CDR3 length: 19 residues. The V end was cut by 6 bases, the J end by 1 base, with 27 bases between. Germline assignment: CDR1 MNHNS and CDR2 SASEGT. In DNA form, the CDR3 reads TGTGCCAGCAGGATATCGGTAGATCCGACTAGTCTTCGTAACTATGGCTACACCTTC. Residues: CASRISVDPTSLRNYGYTF.

On this clonotype: A much more abundant neighbour one base away suggests this may be a read error. The V gene is TRBV6-5, the J gene TRBJ2-1, with a weak D call TRBD2 (6 bases). Germline V gives CDR1 MNHEY, CDR2 SVGAGI. CDR3 length: 13 residues. Trimming took off 6 bases at V and 11 bases at J, with 17 bases between the two ends. CDR3 residues: CASSGLISGKQFF. CDR3 DNA: TGTGCCAGCAGCGGCCTGATTAGCGGCAAGCAGTTCTTC.

V is TRBV5-1 and J is TRBJ1-4; no reliable D call. Trimming took 4 bases from V and 5 from J, leaving 12 bases between them. The CDR3 has 14 amino acids. Germline assignment: CDR1 SGHRS and CDR2 YFSETQ. CDR3 nucleotide sequence: TGCGCCAGCAGCATGAGAGTGGGGAATGAAAAACTGTTTTTT. Amino acid sequence: CASSMRVGNEKLFF.

V usage is TRBV6-5 and J usage is TRBJ1-1, with 8 bases identical to TRBD1. Germline V gene sequence: CDR1 MNHEY, CDR2 SVGAGI. The CDR3 extends over 19 amino acids. V dropped 7 bases and J dropped 1; count of bases not matched to a gene: 20. In nucleotides, the CDR3 is TGTGCCAGCAAGGATACTCGGACAGGGCTTCGGATACGGAACACTGAAGCTTTCTTT. Its translation: CASKDTRTGLRIRNTEAFF.

CDR3 coding DNA: TGTGCCAGCAGAGCGACATCAAATAATTCACCCCTCCACTTT. This translates into CASRATSNNSPLHF. The rearrangement uses TRBV7-9 and TRBJ1-6; D gene unclear. The length of the CDR3 is 14 residues. The V end was cut by 6 bases, the J end by 5 bases, with 11 bases between. Germline values: CDR1 SEHNR, CDR2 FQNEAQ (reference sequence).

This clonotype was detected once. The rearrangement joins TRBV14 to TRBJ1-5; no definite D call. This CDR3 has 13 residues. CDR1 and CDR2 from the germline V gene are SGHDN and FVKESK. Trimming stripped 1 base from V and 5 bases from J, with 6 bases between. CDR3 amino acids: CASSQGRDQPQHF. In nucleotides, the CDR3 is TGTGCCAGCAGCCAAGGACGGGATCAGCCCCAGCATTTT.

There are many counts of this clonotype. V gene TRBV6-5 combines with J gene TRBJ1-2; no definite D call. CDR1 is MNHEY and CDR2 is SVGAGI in the germline V gene. The length of the CDR3 is 14 residues. The ends were cut back, 2 bases at V and 4 bases at J, with 11 bases in the middle. The CDR3 spells CASSYGRHGYGYTF. The CDR3 nucleotides read TGTGCCAGCAGTTACGGAAGGCATGGCTATGGCTACACCTTC.

Details on this clonotype: One end of the junction varies from germline; a read error may be responsible. The V gene is TRBV11-2, the J gene TRBJ2-2; 7 nucleotides match TRBD2. The germline CDR1 and CDR2 sequences are SGHAT and FQNNGV. The CDR3 spans 16 residues. In nucleotides, the CDR3 is TGTGCCAGCAGCTTAGATCGGCGGGAGTACACCGGGAAGCTGTTTTTT. It encodes CASSLDRREYTGKLFF.

This clonotype was picked up one time. The chain has TRBV11-2 and TRBJ2-5; 7 positions agree with TRBD1. Germline CDR1 SGHAT, CDR2 FQNNGV. The V and J ends lost 6 bases and 8 bases, in that order; junction bases with no gene match: 15. CDR3 length equals 15 residues. CDR3 residues: CASSLKGANWETQYF. The DNA of the CDR3 is TGTGCCAGCAGTTTGAAGGGGGCCAACTGGGAAACCCAGTACTTC.

The J gene is TRBJ1-1, the V gene TRBV28, with D maybe TRBD1 (6 bases). Germline CDR1 is MDHEN and CDR2 is SYDVKM. Trimming took 8 bases from V and 8 from J, leaving 24 bases between them. CDR3 length: 15 residues. CDR3 DNA sequence: TGTGCCAGCTCCGAAGGGGGGGAGGGTACGAGCGAAGCTTTCTTT. The encoded protein is CASSEGGEGTSEAFF.

With respect to this clonotype: The junction and the germline gene differ at one end; a read error may be behind it. V usage is TRBV29-1 and J usage is TRBJ2-3; D gene unclear. Germline-derived CDR1 and CDR2 are SQVTM and ANQGSEA. The length of the CDR3 is 14 residues. The CDR3 nucleotides are TGCAGGGTTGAGTCCTATTCACGGCCAGATACACAGTATTTT. This encodes CRVESYSRPDTQYF.

This clonotype was seen a handful of times. The chain joins TRBV21-1 to TRBJ2-1; the D call in the table, TRBD1, was not verified against the DNA. TRBV21-1 is a pseudogene. The CDR3 length is 14 residues. The CDR3 bases are TGTGCCAGCAGCTTGGGGTCCCCGAGCGCTGAGCAGTTCTTC. Residues: CASSLGSPSAEQFF.

The sample holds one count of this clonotype. This may be a read error, as it is one base from a much larger clone. This chain links TRBV4-2 with TRBJ2-1, with 12 bases fitting TRBD2. CDR3 size: 15 residues. CDR1 LGHNA and CDR2 YNFKEQ come from the germline V gene. The V gene end was trimmed by 3 bases and the J gene end by 12 bases; junction bases not matched to a gene: 9. CDR3 sequence: CASSQSSGRADVQFF. The DNA of the CDR3 is TGTGCCAGCAGCCAGTCTAGCGGGAGGGCCGATGTGCAGTTCTTC.

Only one count was recorded for this clonotype. No conserved phenylalanine or tryptophan ends this CDR3, so it is likely a read error. The V call is TRBV11-2, the J call TRBJ1-2, with a tentative D call TRBD1 (5 bases). Trimming stripped 5 bases from V and 0 bases from J, with 16 bases between. There are 16 residues in the CDR3. Germline CDR1 SGHAT, CDR2 FQNNGV. The DNA of the CDR3 is TGTGCCAGCAGCCCTCAGGGACCCAGGGCTAACTATGGCTACACCATC. This codes for CASSPQGPRANYGYTI.